Included here is one T cell receptor beta chain sequence, with context. Its antigen specificity is not known. The sample holds no much larger clone one base away, and base qualities are not on file. This entry is derived from a study of blood T cell repertoires in COVID-19 (TCRdb year 2020). At the level of the whole study: Samples from collaborators originated in the United States, Italy and Spain and spanned both the acute and convalescent phases of COVID-19. The repertoires were released in a freely available public database meant as a resource for research on the immune response to SARS-CoV-2. Sample metadata almost always included a de-identified subject ID, COVID-19 status, age in years and sex. The material from the prospective study consisted of cDNA or gDNA derived from T cells, B-cell-depleted T cells, or PBMCs. Deeply sampled blood TCRbeta repertoires from subjects exposed to, actively infected with, or recovered from COVID-19 were included in the dataset. Where available, HLA class I and class II types were taken from metadata supplied by the sample provider and were not determined by assay-based typing. The samples were drawn from the first 160 participants of the ongoing ImmuneRACE study and from some 1,300 subjects provided by 6 global collaborators.

Whole blood was collected in K2EDTA tubes by collaborating institutions according to the institutions' own protocols. For TCRbeta analysis, collaborators shipped samples in one of three forms: frozen whole blood, isolated PBMCs, or DNA extracted from either of those sample types. Study-level results and caveats: Clinical and demographic metadata were provided uncurated, with the amount varying by source and participant.

V and J are truncated by 1 base and 6 bases respectively, leaving an intervening sequence of 16 bases. There are 17 amino acids in the CDR3, from cysteine to phenylalanine inclusive. Only CDR3 DNA is held: 51 bases, read in frame from base 1. CDR1 and CDR2, per the germline V gene (reference sequence), are LGHDT and YNNKEL. TCRbeta CDR3 regions were amplified from genomic DNA by means of the immunoSEQ Assay, a bias-controlled multiplex PCR. The authors' analysis ran thus. The number of nucleated cells in each sample was estimated by amplification of reference gene primers within the assay. Sequence reads were collapsed and filtered to measure the absolute abundance of every unique TCRbeta CDR3 rearrangement. For each sample, productive Simpson clonality was calculated as the square root of Simpson's diversity index across productive rearrangements. Held by TCRdb, this immuneACCESS table contains in-frame sequences only and omits some clones. Under half of the omission traces to an unresolved V gene where checked; the cause of the rest is unknown. Clone size and the V and J calls come from that table; the DNA yielded D and trimming. This sample gives tens of thousands of clones in total; more than 65% of them show up just once. The ten top clones hold around 5.3% of the sample.

Sequenced: peripheral blood. Here the chain combines TRBV3-1 (or the pseudogene TRBV3-2) and TRBJ1-6; the D gene is perhaps TRBD1, on 5 matching bases. The receptor comes from a human donor in a cohort sampled during active COVID-19. The CDR3 protein: CASSQGVTDTRNSPLHF. At the DNA level, the sequence is TGTGCCAGCAGCCAAGGGGTCACGGACACTCGTAATTCACCCCTCCACTTT.